This T cell receptor (beta chain) was sequenced during a study of T cell changes during pregnancy in multiple sclerosis. Data came from immunoSEQ multiplex PCR; TCRdb stores just in-frame clones and leaves some out. The top ten clones hold around 1.4% of a sample with around 80,000 clones, about 92% of them seen once. Germline CDR1 is ENHRY and CDR2 is SYGVKD. The CDR3 sequence is 16 residues long. J lost 1 base, V lost 3 bases, and 7 bases had no gene match. The chain employs TRBV10-3 and TRBJ2-7, with TRBD1 matching 9 bases. Sequences were derived from peripheral blood, sampled before pregnancy. This receptor was obtained from a female donor with multiple sclerosis, enrolled in a pregnancy study. The CDR3 region has the DNA TGTGCCATCAGTGAAACGGGACAGGGATGGTCCTACGAGCAGTACTTC. Residues: CAISETGQGWSYEQYF.